This T cell receptor beta chain was found in a study of blood T cells in healthy people across ages. The sample holds a few counts of this clonotype. Combining a sample-barcoded 5' primer with a J-beta primer mix, a second PCR ran for roughly 7 to 12 cycles. TCRdb independently ran MiXCR on the 5' RACE reads; one entry per CDR3 protein. Of some 1.6 million distinct CDR3 sequences detected, about 35% appear once; the ten largest clones hold over 9%. The source material was blood. The sequence was collected from a woman younger than 45 in good health.

CDR3 nucleotide sequence: TGTGCCAGCAGCTTGGTGTGGCACCGTACAACCGGGGAGCTGTTTTTT. It is translated as CASSLVWHRTTGELFF. This sequence joins TRBV5-5 and TRBJ2-2; D gene ambiguous. Trimming cost V 0 bases and J 5 bases, with 14 bases left between them. The CDR3 has 16 amino acids. Looked up from germline, CDR1 is SGHKS and CDR2 is YYEKEE (reference sequence).